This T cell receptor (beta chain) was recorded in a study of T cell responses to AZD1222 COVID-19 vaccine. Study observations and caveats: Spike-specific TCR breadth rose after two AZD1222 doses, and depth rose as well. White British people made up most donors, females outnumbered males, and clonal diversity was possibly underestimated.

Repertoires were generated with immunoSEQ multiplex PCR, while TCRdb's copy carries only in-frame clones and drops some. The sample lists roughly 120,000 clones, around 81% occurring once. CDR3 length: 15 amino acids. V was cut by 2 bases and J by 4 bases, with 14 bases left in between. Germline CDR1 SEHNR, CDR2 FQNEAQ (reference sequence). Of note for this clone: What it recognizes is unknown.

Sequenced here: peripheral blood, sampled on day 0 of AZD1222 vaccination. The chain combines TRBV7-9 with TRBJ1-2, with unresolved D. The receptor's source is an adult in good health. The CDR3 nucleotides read TGTGCCAGCAGCTTAACTCCGGGGAACCGCTATGGCTACACCTTC. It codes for CASSLTPGNRYGYTF.